This T cell receptor (beta chain) comes out of a study of shared clonotypes between healthy human individuals. From germline, CDR1 is MNHNS and CDR2 SASEGT. V was clipped by 2 bases and J by 4 bases, with 6 bases between them. The CDR3 has 13 amino acids. The data were produced by immunoSEQ multiplex PCR, yet TCRdb's version contains in-frame clones alone and is incomplete. The sample lists under 2.5 million clones; just under 95% were seen once. Donors, without exception, were Caucasian adults residing in Nashville, Tennessee. This receptor was identified in a man younger than 30 in good health. Some clones in this sample may be carry-over from other donors' samples. Sequencing input: naive CD4+ T cells from PBMCs. Subset denoted: CD45RA+ positively selected. This sequence joins TRBV6-1 and TRBJ2-1; D is undetermined. The CDR3: CASSESQYNEQFF. The CDR3 DNA reads TGTGCCAGCAGTGAAAGCCAGTACAATGAGCAGTTCTTC.